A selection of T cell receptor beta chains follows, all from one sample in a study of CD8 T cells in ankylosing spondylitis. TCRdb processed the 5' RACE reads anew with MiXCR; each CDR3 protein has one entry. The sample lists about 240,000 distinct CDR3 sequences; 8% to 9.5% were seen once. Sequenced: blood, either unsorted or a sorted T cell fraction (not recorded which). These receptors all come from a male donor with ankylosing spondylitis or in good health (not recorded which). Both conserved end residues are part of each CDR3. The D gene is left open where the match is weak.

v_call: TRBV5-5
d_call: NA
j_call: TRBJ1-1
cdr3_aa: CASSLQDMNTEAFF

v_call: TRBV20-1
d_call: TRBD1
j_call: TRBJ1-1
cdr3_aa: CSASPTGGGTEAFF

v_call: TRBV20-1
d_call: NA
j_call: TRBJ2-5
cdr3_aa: CSAVADQETQYF

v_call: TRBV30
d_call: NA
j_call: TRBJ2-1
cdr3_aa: CAWSGRAYNEQFF

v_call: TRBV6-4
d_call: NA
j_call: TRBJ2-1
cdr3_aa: CASSDLAYNEQFF

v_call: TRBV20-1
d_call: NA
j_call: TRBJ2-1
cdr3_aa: CSARDLRGSYNEQFF

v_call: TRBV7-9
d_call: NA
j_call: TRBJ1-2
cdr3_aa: CASSLLEEGGGYTF

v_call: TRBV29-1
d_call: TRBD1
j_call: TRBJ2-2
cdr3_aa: CSARDSWNTGELFF

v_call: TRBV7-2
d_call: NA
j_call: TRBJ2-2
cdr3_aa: CASSLVRGMTGELFF

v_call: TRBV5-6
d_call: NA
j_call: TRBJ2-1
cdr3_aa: CASSFFDRNEQFF

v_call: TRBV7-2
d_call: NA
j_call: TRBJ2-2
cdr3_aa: CASSLQGGELFF

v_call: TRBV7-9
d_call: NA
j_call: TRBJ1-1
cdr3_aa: CASSPAQEAFF

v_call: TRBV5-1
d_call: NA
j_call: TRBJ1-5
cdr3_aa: CASSAMGQPQHF

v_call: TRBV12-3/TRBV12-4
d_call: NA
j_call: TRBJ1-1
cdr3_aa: CASSPGQTAFF

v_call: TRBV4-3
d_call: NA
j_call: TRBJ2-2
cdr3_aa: CASSQTWGPGELFF

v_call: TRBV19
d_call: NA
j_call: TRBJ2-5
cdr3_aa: CASSAIYQETQYF

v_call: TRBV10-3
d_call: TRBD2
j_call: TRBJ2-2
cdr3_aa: CAISASGTSGIGELFF

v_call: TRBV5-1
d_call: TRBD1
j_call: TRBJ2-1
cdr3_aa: CASSIPGQGINEQFF

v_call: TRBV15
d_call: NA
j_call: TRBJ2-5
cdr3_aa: CATSRDRTAREETQYF

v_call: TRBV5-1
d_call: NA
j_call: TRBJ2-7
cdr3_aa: CASSSSVGYEQYF

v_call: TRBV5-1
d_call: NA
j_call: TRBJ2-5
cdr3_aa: CASSLSGGTVQETQYF

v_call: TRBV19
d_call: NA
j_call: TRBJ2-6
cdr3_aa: CASSIVEGGGGANVLTF

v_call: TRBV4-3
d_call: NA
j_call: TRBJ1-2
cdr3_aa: CASSQDGGGYTF

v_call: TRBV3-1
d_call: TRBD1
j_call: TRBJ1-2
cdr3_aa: CATSQGQGPTYGYTF

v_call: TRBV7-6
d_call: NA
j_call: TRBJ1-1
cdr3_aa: CASSPLHSRDGVFF

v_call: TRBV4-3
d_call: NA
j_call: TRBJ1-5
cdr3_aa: CASSQDVSLADQPQHF

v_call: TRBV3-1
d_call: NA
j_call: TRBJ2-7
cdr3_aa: CASSQFRNEQYF

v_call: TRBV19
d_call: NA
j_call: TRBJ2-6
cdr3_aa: CASRAASSGANVLTF

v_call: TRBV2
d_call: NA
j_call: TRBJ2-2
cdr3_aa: CASSERFTGELFF

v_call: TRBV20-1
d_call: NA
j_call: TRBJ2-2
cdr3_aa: CSASSLWDGELFF

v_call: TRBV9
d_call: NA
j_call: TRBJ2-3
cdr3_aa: CASSVPQGGTQYF

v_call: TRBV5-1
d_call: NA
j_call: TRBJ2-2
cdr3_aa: CASSLLDRGTGELFF